This paragraph covers one TCR beta chain sequence. The sample originates from a study of OX40 agonist ivuxolimab in advanced cancers. Study-wide context: The treatment was a fully human IgG2 OX40 agonist, ivuxolimab. A male proportion of over 70% was recorded, with mean age about 54 years and range about 20 to 85.

This CDR3 is built from 15 residues. V gave up 0 bases and J gave up 5 bases, with 8 bases separating them. CDR1 and CDR2 from the germline V gene are MNHEY and SVGAGI. Blood sampling was done at baseline, cycle 4 day 1, and cycle 7 day 1. The repertoire was sequenced with immunoSEQ multiplex PCR; TCRdb's copy has only in-frame clones and lacks some. The sample lists 55,000 to 75,000 clones, approximately 90% seen once, with approximately 1.4% in the top ten. The chain couples TRBV6-5 to TRBJ1-6; D might be TRBD1 (6 bases). The TCR originated in an adult with an advanced solid tumor such as melanoma, head and neck, liver or kidney cancer. Sequencing was performed on CD4+ or CD8+ T cells sorted from blood, taken in a trial of the OX40 agonist ivuxolimab. CDR3 nucleotides: TGTGCCAGCAGTTACTCGGGGGGCCATAATTCACCCCTCCACTTT. Translated, it gives CASSYSGGHNSPLHF.